This TCR beta chain was sequenced during a study of T-cell reconstitution after alpha-beta-depleted transplantation in children. This clonotype was found a few times. The authors prepared the TCRbeta library with unique molecular identifiers. TCRdb reanalysed the PCR reads using MiXCR and keeps one entry per CDR3 protein. This repertoire shows about 610,000 distinct CDR3 sequences, more than 9% found once; its top ten account for 3.5% to 5%. CDR1 and CDR2 (germline): MNHEY, SMNVEV (reference sequence). V was clipped by 7 bases and J by 7 bases, with 17 bases between them. The CDR3 is made up of 14 amino acids.

This sequence was found in a human donor who donated a stem cell graft to a child with acute myeloid leukemia. The rearrangement links TRBV27 to TRBJ1-5; tentatively, D is TRBD1 (6 bases). Here the sequenced sample was PBMCs from the stem cell graft donor, taken from the stem cell graft. CDR3 bases: TGTGCCAGCAAACAGACAGGTTTAGGACAGCCCCAGCATTTT. Residues: CASKQTGLGQPQHF.